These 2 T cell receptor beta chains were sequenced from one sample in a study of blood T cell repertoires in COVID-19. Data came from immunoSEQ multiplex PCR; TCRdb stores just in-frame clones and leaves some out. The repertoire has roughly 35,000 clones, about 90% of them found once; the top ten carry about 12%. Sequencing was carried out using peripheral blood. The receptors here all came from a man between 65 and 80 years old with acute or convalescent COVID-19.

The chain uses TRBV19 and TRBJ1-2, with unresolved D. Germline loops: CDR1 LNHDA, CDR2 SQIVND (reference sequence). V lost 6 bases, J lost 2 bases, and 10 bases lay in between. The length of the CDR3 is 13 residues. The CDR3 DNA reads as TGTGCCAGTAGCTCGGGAGGGAACTATGGCTACACCTTC. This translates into CASSSGGNYGYTF.

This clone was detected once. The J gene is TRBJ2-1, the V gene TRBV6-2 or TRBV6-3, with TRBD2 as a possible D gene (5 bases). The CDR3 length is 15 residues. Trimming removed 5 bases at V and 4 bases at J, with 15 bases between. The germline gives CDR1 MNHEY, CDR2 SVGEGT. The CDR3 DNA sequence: TGTGCCAGCAGTGGCCTCAAGGGCGGGTACAATGAGCAGTTCTTC. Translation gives CASSGLKGGYNEQFF.